This TCR beta chain originates from a study of technical replicates of blood from a few donors. Sequencing used immunoSEQ multiplex PCR; TCRdb keeps in-frame clones, though not all of them. The data show about 75,000 clones, 91% seen once. The specimen was T cells isolated from PBMCs. This clonotype originated in a human donor in good health. Some clones in this sample may be carry-over from other donors' samples.

The CDR3 spells CASMSTVQFF. The DNA for the CDR3 is TGTGCCAGCATGTCGACAGTTCAGTTCTTC. The chain carries TRBV6-1 and TRBJ2-1; TRBD1 is a possible D gene (5 bases). CDR3 length equals 10 residues. Trimming left V 7 bases short and J 13 bases short, with 11 bases between. In germline, CDR1 is MNHNS, CDR2 SASEGT.